The 31 T cell receptor beta chains below all came from one sample that was sequenced in a study of tumor and adjacent non-tumor tissue in lung cancer. The template was RNA from unsorted bulk tissue. TCRbeta libraries were built with three rounds of nested PCR, modified from ARM-PCR. Each CDR3 protein is one row after TCRdb ran MiXCR on the multiplex PCR reads. The profile shows under 150,000 distinct CDR3 sequences, 66% of them singletons. The sequencing sample was made of lung tumor tissue. The receptors were sampled from a man in his sixties with small cell lung cancer.

With respect to this clonotype: An end of the junction does not agree with germline; a read error may underlie this. This chain joins TRBV11-2 and TRBJ1-1; unclear D gene. The CDR3 totals 13 residues. Germline-derived CDR1 and CDR2 are SGHAT and FQNNGV. CDR3 region: CASSLGGWTEALF. The CDR3 DNA reads as TGTGCCAGCAGCTTAGGCGGGTGGACTGAGGCTTTATTT.

The chain is built from TRBV28 and TRBJ1-2, with a possible D match to TRBD1 (6 bases). Germline CDR1 reads MDHEN; CDR2 reads SYDVKM. Trimming removed 2 bases at V and 3 bases at J, with 10 bases between. This CDR3 region has 14 residues. The CDR3 is CASSLTGQYYGYTF. For the CDR3, the DNA is TGTGCCAGCAGTTTAACAGGACAGTACTATGGCTACACCTTC.

Comment on this clonotype: A read error may produce the germline difference seen at one junction end. The CDR3 spells CARSFSADGTQYF. Written as DNA, the CDR3 is TGTGCCAGGAGCTTTTCCGCCGACGGTACGCAGTATTTT. The chain employs TRBV11-3 and TRBJ2-3; D remains unclear. Germline V gives CDR1 SGHNT, CDR2 YENEEA. The CDR3 is 13 residues long.

A note on this clonotype: The CDR3 carries no conserved terminal phenylalanine or tryptophan, so it likely arises from a read error. The CDR3 region is CSGGGGCSYNEQFL. The DNA for the CDR3 is TGCAGCGGGGGGGGGGGCTGCTCCTACAATGAGCAGTTCTTA. J is TRBJ2-1 and V is TRBV29-1, with D possibly TRBD2 on 7 matching bases. Trimming removed 7 bases at V and 0 bases at J, with 13 bases between. Germline CDR1 and CDR2: SQVTM and ANQGSEA. CDR3 size: 14 residues.

V usage is TRBV4-2 and J usage is TRBJ2-1; D is uncertain. The ends were cut back, 9 bases at V and 1 base at J, with 13 bases in the middle. CDR1 and CDR2 from the germline V gene are LGHNA and YNFKEQ. The CDR3 is made up of 14 amino acids. CDR3 sequence: CASGPEHSYNEQFF. The CDR3, as DNA: TGTGCCAGTGGTCCCGAGCATTCCTACAATGAGCAGTTCTTC.

This rearrangement joins TRBV6-2 or TRBV6-3 to TRBJ2-7, with 8 bases fitting TRBD2. The J call may be wrong; the DNA end is better matched by TRBJ2-1. Looked up from germline, CDR1 is MNHEY and CDR2 is SVGEGT. The CDR3 runs to 14 residues. CDR3 in amino acids: CASRPSGSSYEQFF. The CDR3 nucleotides are TGTGCCAGCAGACCCAGCGGGAGCTCCTACGAGCAGTTCTTC.

To note about this clonotype: A read error may account for a junction end that differs from germline. The V and J genes are TRBV28 and TRBJ1-2; unclear D gene. The germline V gene has CDR1 MDHEN and CDR2 SYDVKM. The CDR3 runs 15 residues. The CDR3 DNA reads as TGTGCCAGCAGTTCATACACCGACGGGAGCTATGGCTACATCTTC. Translating it yields CASSSYTDGSYGYIF.

This clonotype appeared a few times. J is TRBJ2-5 and V is TRBV5-4; 10 positions match TRBD2. The trim removed 2 bases at V and 5 bases at J, leaving 9 bases unmatched. The CDR3 extends over 16 amino acids. Germline V gene data show CDR1 as SGHNT and CDR2 as YYREEE (reference sequence). CDR3 in DNA: TGTGCCAGCAGCTTTTTCGCTAGCGGGAGTCGCGAGACCCAGTACTTC. Residues: CASSFFASGSRETQYF.

The J gene is TRBJ2-1, the V gene TRBV4-1; possibly TRBD2 for D (5 bases). Trimming left V 3 bases short and J 0 bases short, with 6 bases between. Germline CDR1 is MGHRA and CDR2 is YSYEKL. CDR3 length equals 14 residues. The CDR3 protein is CASSQGSSYNEQFF. DNA of the CDR3: TGCGCCAGCAGCCAGGGGAGCTCCTACAATGAGCAGTTCTTC.

In the case of this clonotype: The conserved phenylalanine or tryptophan normally closing the CDR3 is absent here, so this likely arose from a read error. This rearrangement joins TRBV20-1 to TRBJ2-7, with 11 bases aligning to TRBD2. The CDR3 contains 14 residues. Losses at the gene ends were 6 bases for V and 6 bases for J; bases not matched to a gene: 10. In germline, CDR1 is DFQATT, CDR2 SNEGSKA (reference sequence). The CDR3 DNA follows: TGCAGTGCCGCTAGCGGGAGGACCCCCTTCGAGCAGTACGCC. This codes for CSAASGRTPFEQYA.

V gene TRBV9 combines with J gene TRBJ2-2, with no clear D. Per the germline V gene, CDR1 is SGDLS and CDR2 is YYNGEE. CDR3 length: 15 residues. V was shortened by 4 bases and J by 4 bases, with 14 bases between the two germline ends. As DNA, the CDR3 is TGTGCCAGCAGCCAGTTCCTTGGATCCACCGGGGAGCTGTTTTTT. Protein product: CASSQFLGSTGELFF.

The chain couples TRBV6-6 to TRBJ2-3; tentative D call: TRBD2 (6 bases). CDR3 size: 14 residues. The V gene's germline CDR1 is MNHNY and CDR2 SVGAGI (reference sequence). V lost 5 bases and J 5 bases, leaving 14 bases between the germline ends. CDR3: CASSHRDSGDTQYF. The CDR3 bases are TGTGCCAGCAGTCACCGGGACTCCGGAGATACGCAGTATTTT.

This clonotype was found a few times. This chain connects TRBV28 to TRBJ1-2; D is perhaps TRBD1 (5 bases). Per the germline V gene, CDR1 is MDHEN and CDR2 is SYDVKM. Trimming removed 8 bases from V and 4 bases from J, with 8 bases in between. CDR3 length: 11 residues. The CDR3: CASRTSYGYTF. CDR3 bases: TGTGCCAGCCGGACAAGCTATGGCTACACCTTC.

Points on this clonotype: Given a much more abundant clone one base away, this may be a read error. The chain combines TRBV20-1 with TRBJ2-3; D unresolved. Germline values: CDR1 DFQATT, CDR2 SNEGSKA (reference sequence). The CDR3 runs 15 residues. CDR3 amino acids: CSAGDQVVGTDTQYF. In DNA, the CDR3 is TGCAGTGCTGGAGACCAGGTGGTAGGCACAGATACGCAGTATTTT.

This clonotype was seen a few times. The chain is built from TRBV6-1 and TRBJ2-5, with D perhaps matching TRBD1 or TRBD2 (6 bases each). The V end was cut by 10 bases, the J end by 7 bases, with 22 bases between. Germline CDR1 and CDR2: MNHNS and SASEGT. The CDR3 length is 14 residues. CDR3 amino acids: CATRAGTPTGTQYF. In DNA, the CDR3 is TGTGCCACCCGAGCGGGCACACCGACAGGGACCCAGTACTTC.

Notes on this clonotype: This may stem from a read error, because a much larger clone lies one nucleotide away. The J gene is TRBJ1-1, the V gene TRBV11-3, with 7 positions matching TRBD1. Germline V gene sequence: CDR1 SGHNT, CDR2 YENEEA. The CDR3 length is 14 residues. Written as DNA, the CDR3 is TGTACCAGCAGAGGACAGGCCATGAACACTGAAGCTTTCTTT. Translating gives CTSRGQAMNTEAFF.

The chain links TRBV20-1 to TRBJ1-5; a possible D gene is TRBD1 (5 bases). V was cut by 8 bases and J by 4 bases, with 24 bases left in between. This CDR3 region has 16 residues. Germline CDR1 DFQATT, CDR2 SNEGSKA (reference sequence). CDR3 protein: CSMGRGRALTNQPQHF. Written as DNA, the CDR3 is TGCAGTATGGGGAGGGGCAGGGCGTTAACAAATCAGCCCCAGCATTTT.

As concerns this clonotype: A much larger clonotype is one base distant, so this may be a read error. The rearrangement uses TRBV20-1 and TRBJ2-2; D possibly corresponds to TRBD1 (6 bases). The CDR3 runs 13 residues. Germline V CDR1 and CDR2: DFQATT, SNEGSKA (reference sequence). The chain's CDR3 is CSARHGGTGDLFF. The CDR3 DNA sequence: TGCAGTGCTAGGCATGGGGGCACCGGGGACCTGTTTTTT.

V and J are TRBV10-3 and TRBJ1-2; D is ambiguous. V was shortened by 0 bases and J by 6 bases, with 14 bases between the two germline ends. CDR1 ENHRY and CDR2 SYGVKD come from the germline V gene. The CDR3 length is 15 residues. Here the CDR3 DNA reads TGTGCCATCAGTGAGTCAACTCAGGCCCCCAATGGCTACACCTTC. Translation gives CAISESTQAPNGYTF.

V usage is TRBV20-1 and J usage is TRBJ2-1; D unclear. CDR1 is DFQATT, CDR2 SNEGSKA, per germline (reference sequence). V lost 4 bases, J lost 3 bases, and 10 bases lay in between. This CDR3 has 13 residues. CDR3 DNA sequence: TGCAGTGCTAAGGCAGGTTACTACAATGAGCAGTTCTTC. Its protein product is CSAKAGYYNEQFF.

This clonotype was counted only a few times. V usage is TRBV5-1 and J usage is TRBJ2-1, with 16 bases identical to TRBD2. Trimming cost V 4 bases and J 8 bases; bases outside gene matches: 9. CDR3 size: 17 residues. Looked up from germline, CDR1 is SGHRS and CDR2 is YFSETQ. CDR3 sequence (DNA): TGCGCCAGCAGCGTGGGACTAGCGGGAGGGCCTTGGGATGAGCAGTTCTTC. It codes for CASSVGLAGGPWDEQFF.

This clonotype was counted once. A read error may explain this, as a much larger clone is one base away. The V and J genes are TRBV4-1 and TRBJ1-1; possible D gene TRBD1, 6 bases. V gave up 0 bases and J gave up 5 bases, with 16 bases separating them. CDR3 size: 16 residues. In germline, CDR1 is MGHRA, CDR2 YSYEKL. Here the CDR3 reads CASSQDRYRAKTEAFF. CDR3 DNA: TGCGCCAGCAGCCAAGATCGTTACAGGGCGAAGACTGAAGCTTTCTTT.

On this clonotype itself: An end of the junction does not agree with germline; a read error may underlie this. This sequence joins TRBV6-5 and TRBJ2-1; 9 nucleotides line up with TRBD2. The germline gives CDR1 MNHEY, CDR2 SVGAGI. This CDR3 is 16 amino acids long. The CDR3 is CASSYPEAGGLHEHFF. The CDR3 nucleotides are TGTGCCAGCAGTTACCCGGAGGCGGGAGGGCTCCATGAGCATTTCTTC.

A note on this clonotype: A much larger clone differs from this one at a single base, so this may be a read error. The chain is built from TRBV29-1 and TRBJ2-3; D uncertain. Trimming took 7 bases from V and 7 from J, leaving 15 bases between them. Germline assignment: CDR1 SQVTM and CDR2 ANQGSEA. The CDR3 contains 12 residues. CDR3 bases: TGCAGCGCACAAAGTGGCGGTTATACGCAGTATTTT. It yields the protein CSAQSGGYTQYF.

This clonotype was recorded a few times. The chain links TRBV28 to TRBJ2-7, with TRBD2 matching over 8 bases. After removal of 7 bases from V and 4 bases from J, the junction contained 12 bases not matched to a gene. CDR3 length equals 15 residues. Germline CDR1 reads MDHEN; CDR2 reads SYDVKM. CDR3: CASTQPGGVGYEQYF. CDR3 DNA: TGTGCCAGCACACAACCCGGGGGGGTGGGGTACGAGCAGTACTTC.

The chain links TRBV11-1 to TRBJ2-3; D is unresolved. The J call may be mistaken, given a closer DNA end match to TRBJ1-5. This CDR3 region has 18 residues. The germline V gene has CDR1 SGHAT and CDR2 FQDESV (reference sequence). The DNA for the CDR3 is TGTGCCAGCAGCTTGACCCAATGGGGTAGCGGGAGAAGAGAGACGCAGCATTTT. Its translation is CASSLTQWGSGRRETQHF.

In this sample, this clonotype turned up a few times. The V gene is TRBV6-6, the J gene TRBJ2-7; D may be TRBD1 (6 bases). The CDR3 is 12 residues long. Germline V gene lookup returns CDR1 MNHNY and CDR2 SVGAGI (reference sequence). CDR3 residues: CASSLTGSEQCV. Written as DNA, the CDR3 is TGTGCCAGCAGTTTGACAGGTTCCGAGCAGTGCGTC.

This clonotype was observed a handful of times. The chain links TRBV20-1 to TRBJ2-1, with 13 bases aligning to TRBD2. CDR1 is DFQATT and CDR2 is SNEGSKA in the germline V gene (reference sequence). CDR3 length equals 16 residues. J lost 4 bases, V lost 3 bases, and 6 bases had no gene match. The CDR3 spells CSASTSGRGVYNEQFF. DNA of the CDR3: TGCAGTGCTAGTACTAGCGGGAGGGGGGTTTACAATGAGCAGTTCTTC.

With respect to this clonotype: A much larger clone differs by one base, so this may be a read error. The CDR3 region has the DNA TGCAGCGTAACAGGGGTCGCTGATACTGAAGCTTTCTTT. This sequence encodes CSVTGVADTEAFF. The V call is TRBV29-1, the J call TRBJ1-1; TRBD1 matches at 7 bases. The CDR3 totals 13 residues. The V and J ends lost 6 bases and 5 bases, in that order; junction bases with no gene match: 9. Per germline, CDR1 SQVTM and CDR2 ANQGSEA.

About this clonotype: A read error is possible here, since a much larger clone lies one base away. The CDR3 carries no conserved terminal phenylalanine or tryptophan, so it likely arises from a read error. The chain recombines TRBV12-3 or TRBV12-4 with TRBJ1-5; D uncertain. V was shortened by 6 bases and J by 4 bases, with 10 bases between the two germline ends. This CDR3 is built from 13 residues. The CDR3 DNA reads as TGTGCCAGCAGGGAACAGTTTAATCAGCCCCAGCATTAT. Its protein is CASREQFNQPQHY.

A note on this clonotype: This may come from a read error, since a much larger clone is one base off. This chain joins TRBV12-3 or TRBV12-4 and TRBJ1-1; D is uncertain. The CDR3 is made up of 13 amino acids. CDR3 loop: CTSSYQSNTEAFF. CDR3 bases: TGTACCAGCAGTTATCAATCAAACACTGAAGCTTTCTTT.